This is a list of T cell receptor beta chains from one sample in a study of cytomegalovirus exposure and HLA in healthy donors. Data came from immunoSEQ multiplex PCR; TCRdb stores just in-frame clones and leaves some out. Of 200,000 to 300,000 clones listed, 70% to 90% are singletons. The source material was PBMCs. Receptors originate from a girl aged 2 to 9 in good health and CMV-seronegative. Both conserved end residues are part of each CDR3. The order of the fields is D gene, J gene, V gene, clone size, CDR3 protein, CDR3 DNA. The D gene is left open where the match is weak. The size field is filled for only some rows; it gives once, few, many or a size class.

D: .
J: TRBJ2-1
V: TRBV7-8
size: .
CDR3: CASSWRPTGSYNEQFF
DNA: TGTGCCAGCAGCTGGCGCCCAACCGGGTCCTACAATGAGCAGTTCTTC

D: .
J: TRBJ2-7
V: TRBV7-9
size: .
CDR3: CASSLTPYEQYF
DNA: TGTGCCAGCAGCTTGACACCATACGAGCAGTACTTC

D: .
J: TRBJ2-5
V: TRBV27
size: .
CDR3: CASSLLGSGETQYF
DNA: TGTGCCAGCAGTTTATTAGGGTCAGGGGAGACCCAGTACTTC

D: TRBD2
J: TRBJ2-5
V: TRBV9
size: .
CDR3: CASSVGGGHQETQYF
DNA: TGTGCCAGCAGCGTCGGCGGGGGGCACCAAGAGACCCAGTACTTC

D: TRBD1
J: TRBJ1-2
V: TRBV6-5
size: .
CDR3: CASSYDRGDGYTF
DNA: TGTGCCAGCAGTTATGACAGGGGCGATGGCTACACCTTC

D: TRBD1
J: TRBJ2-3
V: TRBV9
size: .
CDR3: CASSGTTGSTDTQYF
DNA: TGTGCCAGCAGCGGAACGACAGGGAGCACAGATACGCAGTATTTT

D: .
J: TRBJ2-7
V: TRBV13
size: .
CDR3: CASSLVARGFPYEQYF
DNA: TGTGCCAGCAGCTTAGTTGCCAGGGGATTCCCCTACGAGCAGTACTTC

D: TRBD1
J: TRBJ1-1
V: TRBV2
size: .
CDR3: CANSGGYGTEAFF
DNA: TGTGCCAACTCAGGGGGTTATGGCACTGAAGCTTTCTTT

D: TRBD1
J: TRBJ1-5
V: TRBV7-6
size: .
CDR3: CASTGGTGEVKSQHF
DNA: TGTGCCAGCACAGGAGGGACAGGGGAGGTGAAGTCCCAGCATTTT

D: .
J: TRBJ2-2
V: TRBV5-1
size: .
CDR3: CASSLAPGPFTGELFF
DNA: TGCGCCAGCAGCTTGGCCCCAGGGCCATTCACCGGGGAGCTGTTTTTT

D: TRBD2
J: TRBJ2-5
V: TRBV5-1
size: .
CDR3: CASSRGLGRGGDQETQYF
DNA: TGCGCCAGCAGCCGCGGTCTGGGCCGCGGGGGGGATCAAGAGACCCAGTACTTC

D: .
J: TRBJ2-7
V: TRBV2
size: few
CDR3: CASSGDYEQYF
DNA: TGTGCCAGCAGTGGAGACTACGAGCAGTACTTC

D: .
J: TRBJ1-3
V: TRBV7-8
size: .
CDR3: CASSLARGAPGNTIYF
DNA: TGTGCCAGCAGCTTAGCCAGGGGCGCCCCTGGAAACACCATATATTTT

D: .
J: TRBJ1-2
V: TRBV20-1
size: .
CDR3: CSARVAGYTF
DNA: TGCAGTGCTAGAGTGGCTGGCTACACCTTC

D: .
J: TRBJ2-5
V: TRBV6-1
size: .
CDR3: CASSEYGQETQYF
DNA: TGTGCCAGCAGTGAGTACGGCCAAGAGACCCAGTACTTC

D: TRBD1
J: TRBJ2-7
V: TRBV7-9
size: .
CDR3: CASSSGTATYEQYF
DNA: TGTGCCAGCAGCTCCGGGACAGCTACTTACGAGCAGTACTTC